This note documents a single T cell receptor beta chain sequence. The sample holds one count of this clone. Its target antigen remains unknown. No per-base quality is available; no much larger clone lies one base away. This entry comes from a study of technical replicates of blood from several donors (dated by TCRdb to 2016 to 2017). The method behind the library was the immunoSEQ multiplex PCR assay. TCRdb limited this immuneACCESS table to in-frame rearrangements with V and J called. A share of clones is missing; checked studies link under half to unresolved V genes, and the rest is unexplained. This sample gives tens of thousands of clones in total; roughly 94% of them show up just once. Jointly, the top ten make up more than 0.3% of the sample. V and J lose 0 bases and 11 bases, and a span of 16 bases separates them. Taken from the germline V gene (reference sequence), the CDR1 and CDR2 loops are MNHEY and SMNVEV. The cysteine opens and the phenylalanine closes a CDR3 of 14 amino acids. Only the CDR3 portion is preserved as DNA: 42 bases, with reading frame beginning at the first base.

The source of this sequence is a human donor in good health. Sequencing input: T cells isolated from PBMCs. The rearrangement combines TRBV27 with TRBJ1-1; a weak D assignment points to TRBD1 (5 bases agree). The DNA is TGTGCCAGCAGTTTATCGAATCTGGCAGGGCGGGCTTTCTTT. It translates to CASSLSNLAGRAFF.